This entry lists 9 T cell receptor beta chains sequenced from one sample in a study of CD8 T cells in ankylosing spondylitis. Study results and limitations: Apparently characteristic of ankylosing spondylitis blood was a TCR beta motif (fewer than 10 highly homologous variants).

TCRdb ran MiXCR on the 5' RACE reads and lists one entry per CDR3 protein. The sample records approximately 520,000 distinct CDR3 sequences, about 5.7% being singletons. These receptors' antigens are unknown. Sequenced input: blood, either unsorted or a sorted T cell fraction (not recorded which). Receptors were obtained from a male donor with ankylosing spondylitis.

This clonotype was observed at least ten times. The rearrangement links TRBV4-2 to TRBJ2-7, with TRBD1 identical over 12 bases. The length of the CDR3 is 16 residues. CDR1 LGHNA and CDR2 YNFKEQ come from the germline V gene. V gave up 2 bases and J gave up 3 bases; unmatched junction bases: 5. CDR3 region: CASSQQGTGGSYEQYF. CDR3 DNA: TGTGCCAGCAGCCAACAAGGGACAGGGGGCAGCTACGAGCAGTACTTC.

This clonotype was observed at least ten times. The rearrangement uses TRBV4-1 and TRBJ2-1; 12 positions match TRBD2. V trimming: 1 base; J trimming: 7 bases; junction bases outside the gene matches: 5. This CDR3 has 16 amino acids. Germline V lookup: CDR1 MGHRA, CDR2 YSYEKL. The CDR3 reads CASSQGRLAGVNEQFF. The CDR3 nucleotides are TGCGCCAGCAGCCAAGGACGACTAGCGGGAGTAAATGAGCAGTTCTTC.

In its sample, this clonotype was seen many times. The rearrangement uses TRBV5-1 and TRBJ2-2, with a possible D match to TRBD2 (6 bases). The germline CDR1 and CDR2 sequences are SGHRS and YFSETQ. V lost 0 bases and J lost 2, with 17 bases in between. The CDR3 sequence is 18 residues long. Here the CDR3 reads CASSLGILLAVNTGELFF. The CDR3 nucleotides read TGCGCCAGCAGCTTGGGTATTTTACTAGCTGTTAACACCGGGGAGCTGTTTTTT.

This clonotype has ten or more counts. The chain is built from TRBV6-1 and TRBJ1-6; D remains ambiguous. V shed 8 bases and J shed 3 bases, with 17 bases lying between them. CDR1 and CDR2 (germline): MNHNS, SASEGT. This CDR3 region has 16 residues. The CDR3 sequence: CASFEVFPIYNSPLHF. The CDR3, as DNA: TGTGCCAGCTTTGAAGTTTTCCCTATCTATAATTCACCCCTCCACTTT.

The table lists this clonotype with many counts. The chain combines TRBV2 with TRBJ2-5, with 9 nucleotides matching TRBD2. Germline lookup yields CDR1 SNHLY and CDR2 FYNNEI. This CDR3 region has 12 residues. V shed 11 bases, J shed 4 bases, and the junction held 5 bases outside the gene matches. CDR3: CAGREGGETQYF. The CDR3 DNA follows: TGTGCCGGGCGGGAGGGCGGAGAGACCCAGTACTTC.

This clonotype was counted at least ten times. The J gene is TRBJ1-6, the V gene TRBV9; D is possibly TRBD1 (5 bases). The CDR3 loop spans 12 amino acids. V lost 3 bases and J lost 9, with 7 bases in between. Germline V gives CDR1 SGDLS, CDR2 YYNGEE. The CDR3 DNA reads as TGTGCCAGCAGCGACGGGGGTTCACCCCTCCACTTT. This encodes CASSDGGSPLHF. The variable domain in full, with the rest retrieved from reference TRBV9 and TRBJ1-6, is DSGVTQTPKHLITATGQRVTLRCSPRSGDLSVYWYQQSLDQGLQFLIQYYNGEERAKGNILERFSAQQFPDLHSELNLSSLELGDSALYFCASSDGGSPLHFGNGTRLTVT.

J is TRBJ2-7 and V is TRBV5-5; D remains ambiguous. The germline CDR1 and CDR2 sequences are SGHKS and YYEKEE (reference sequence). The V end was cut by 0 bases, the J end by 2 bases, with 9 bases between. There are 14 residues in the CDR3. This CDR3 is CASSLDASTYEQYF. CDR3 DNA: TGTGCCAGCAGCTTGGATGCCAGCACCTACGAGCAGTACTTC. Full variable domain (outside the CDR3, taken from reference TRBV5-5 and TRBJ2-7): DAGVTQSPTHLIKTRGQQVTLRCSPISGHKSVSWYQQVLGQGPQFIFQYYEKEERGRGNFPDRFSARQFPNYSSELNVNALLLGDSALYLCASSLDASTYEQYFGPGTRLTVT.

This clonotype appeared many times. This chain connects TRBV12-3 or TRBV12-4 to TRBJ1-4; maybe TRBD1 (5 bases). Between the trimmed V and J ends, which lost 8 bases and 3 bases, there was a span of 13 bases. There are 14 residues in the CDR3. The CDR3 reads CASLIGAANEKLFF. The CDR3 DNA is TGTGCCAGCCTGATCGGGGCGGCTAATGAAAAACTGTTTTTT.

This clonotype was seen at least ten times. The CDR3 sequence is CASSYSIVRYDGYTF. Written as DNA, the CDR3 is TGTGCCAGCAGTTACTCGATAGTACGCTACGATGGCTACACCTTC. The chain couples TRBV6-5 to TRBJ1-2, with D hard to call. In germline, CDR1 is MNHEY, CDR2 SVGAGI. Trimming removed 0 bases from V and 6 bases from J, with 14 bases in between. The CDR3 is 15 amino acids.